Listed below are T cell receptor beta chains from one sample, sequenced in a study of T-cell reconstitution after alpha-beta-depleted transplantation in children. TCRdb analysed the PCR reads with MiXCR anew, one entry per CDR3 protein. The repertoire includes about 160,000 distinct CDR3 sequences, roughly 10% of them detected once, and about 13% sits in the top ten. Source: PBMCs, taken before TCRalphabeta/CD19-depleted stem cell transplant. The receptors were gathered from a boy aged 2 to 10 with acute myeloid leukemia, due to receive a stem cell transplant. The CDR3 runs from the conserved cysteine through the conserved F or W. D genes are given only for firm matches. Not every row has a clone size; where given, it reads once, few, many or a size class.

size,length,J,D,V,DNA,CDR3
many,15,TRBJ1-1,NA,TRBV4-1,TGCGCCAGCAGCCTCCTAAGGACAGACTACACTGAAGCTTTCTTT,CASSLLRTDYTEAFF
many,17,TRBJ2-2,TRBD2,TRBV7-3,TGTGCCAGCAGCCACCCATGGGGGGGGGCGAACACCGGGGAGCTGTTTTTT,CASSHPWGGANTGELFF
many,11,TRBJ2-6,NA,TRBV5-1,TGCGCCAGCAGCTTCCTCAACGTCCTGACTTTC,CASSFLNVLTF
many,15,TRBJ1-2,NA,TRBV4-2,TGTGCCAGCAGCCAAGCCCTCGGATTTAACTATGGCTACACCTTC,CASSQALGFNYGYTF
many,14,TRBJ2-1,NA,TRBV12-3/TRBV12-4,TGTGCCAGCAGTTTTCTCCAGGCTTACAATGAGCAGTTCTTC,CASSFLQAYNEQFF
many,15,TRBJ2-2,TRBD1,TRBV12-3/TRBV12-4,TGTGCCAGCAGTCCCGACAGGGGGCTAGTCGGGGAGCTGTTTTTT,CASSPDRGLVGELFF
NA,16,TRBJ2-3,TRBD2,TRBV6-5,TGTGCCAGCAGTTTCCTTATTACGGGGGGTATGGATACGCAGTATTTT,CASSFLITGGMDTQYF
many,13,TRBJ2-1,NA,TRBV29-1,TGCAGCGTTGTTGGAACCTCCTACAATGAGCAGTTCTTC,CSVVGTSYNEQFF
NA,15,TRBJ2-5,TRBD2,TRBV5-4,TGTGCCAGCAGCTCAGCCGGGACTAGCGGAGAGACCCAGTACTTC,CASSSAGTSGETQYF
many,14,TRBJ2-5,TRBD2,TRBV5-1,TGCGCCAGCAGCTTGGTTAGCGGGAGAGAGACCCAGTACTTC,CASSLVSGRETQYF
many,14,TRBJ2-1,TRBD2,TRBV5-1,TGCGCCAGCCGGGGGACTAGCGTCTACAATGAGCAGTTCTTC,CASRGTSVYNEQFF
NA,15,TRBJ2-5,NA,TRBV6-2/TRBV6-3,TGTGCCAGCAGTTCGAGGACGAGGATGCAAGAGACCCAGTACTTC,CASSSRTRMQETQYF
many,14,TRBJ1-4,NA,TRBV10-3,TGTGCCATCAGAGCCGATCCAACTAATGAAAAACTGTTTTTT,CAIRADPTNEKLFF
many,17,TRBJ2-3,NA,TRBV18,TGTGCCAGCTCACCACCGGGAGCAATTAGGAGCACAGATACGCAGTATTTT,CASSPPGAIRSTDTQYF
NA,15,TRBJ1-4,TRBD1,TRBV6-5,TGTGCCAGCAATTACTCGCCAGGGGGAAATGAAAAACTGTTTTTT,CASNYSPGGNEKLFF
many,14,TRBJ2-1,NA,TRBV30,TGTGCCTGGAGTGATCCAGGGCGCCCGAATGAGCAGTTCTTC,CAWSDPGRPNEQFF
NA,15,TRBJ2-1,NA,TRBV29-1,TGCAGCGTCCTTCTTAACCCGAGCTCCTACAATGAGCAGTTCTTC,CSVLLNPSSYNEQFF
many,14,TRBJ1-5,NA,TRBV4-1,TGCGCCAGCAGCCCTCGGGGCTTCAATCAGCCCCAGCATTTT,CASSPRGFNQPQHF
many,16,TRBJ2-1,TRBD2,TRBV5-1,TGCGCCAGCAGCGCGACAAGCGGGAGGTCTTACAATGAGCAGTTCTTC,CASSATSGRSYNEQFF
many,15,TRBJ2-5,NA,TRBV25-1,TGTGCCAGCAGTTCTACCGGGACGGTAATGGAGACCCAGTACTTC,CASSSTGTVMETQYF
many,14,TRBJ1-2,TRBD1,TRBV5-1,TGCGCCAGCAGCGCGGGGACAGGGAACTATGGCTACACCTTC,CASSAGTGNYGYTF
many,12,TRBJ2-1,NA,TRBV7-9,TGTGCCAACCTTAACTCCTACAATGAGCAGTTCTTC,CANLNSYNEQFF
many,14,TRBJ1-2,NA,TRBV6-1,TGTGCCAGCAGCCACACGGGGTATTCGCATGGCTACACCTTC,CASSHTGYSHGYTF
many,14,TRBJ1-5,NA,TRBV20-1,TGCAGTGCTAGTCCTGGGCGGCCCAATCAGCCCCAGCATTTT,CSASPGRPNQPQHF
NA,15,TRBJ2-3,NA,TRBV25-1,TGTGCCAGCAGTGATTCCCTGGCGGGGCCAGATACGCAGTATTTT,CASSDSLAGPDTQYF
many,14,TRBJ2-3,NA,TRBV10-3,TGTGCCATCAGTGTGGGTAATGGAGGGGATACGCAGTATTTT,CAISVGNGGDTQYF
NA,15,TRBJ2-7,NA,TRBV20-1,TGCTTTGCTAGAGACACTAGCCGGGCGTCCTACGAGCAGTACTTC,CFARDTSRASYEQYF
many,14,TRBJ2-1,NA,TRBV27,TGTGCCAGCAGTTCGGCGGACAACTACAATGAGCAGTTCTTC,CASSSADNYNEQFF
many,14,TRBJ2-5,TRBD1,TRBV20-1,TGCAGTGCGAGCCGGGACAGGGGGCCAGAGACCCAGTACTTC,CSASRDRGPETQYF
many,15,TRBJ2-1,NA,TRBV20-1,TGCAGTGCTAGAATTTGGGACCGCTCCTACAATGAGCAGTTCTTC,CSARIWDRSYNEQFF
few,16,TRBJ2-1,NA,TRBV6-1,TGTGCCAGCAGCGACGCTAGTGCACGTTCCTACAATGAGCAGTTCTTC,CASSDASARSYNEQFF
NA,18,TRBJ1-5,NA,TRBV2,TGTACCAGCAGTTCCGTTGGGCGGGGGCTCAATAGCAATCAGCCCCAGCATTTT,CTSSSVGRGLNSNQPQHF
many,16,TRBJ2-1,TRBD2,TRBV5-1,TGCGCCAGCAGCTTGAGGACTAGCGGGATGGACAATGAGCAGTTCTTC,CASSLRTSGMDNEQFF
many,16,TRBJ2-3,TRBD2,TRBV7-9,TGTGCCAGCAGCTTAAGGCCTAGCGGTGGCACAGATACGCAGTATTTT,CASSLRPSGGTDTQYF
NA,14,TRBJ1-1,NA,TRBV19,TGTGCCAGTAACCTACAGGTGTTAGACACTGAAGCTTTCTTT,CASNLQVLDTEAFF
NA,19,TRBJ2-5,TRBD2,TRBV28,TGTACCAGCAGTTTAACCGTACGACTAGCGGGAACGCGCAGAGAGACCCAGTACTTC,CTSSLTVRLAGTRRETQYF
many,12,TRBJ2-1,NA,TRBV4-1,TGCGCCAGCAGCCAAAAAAACAATGAGCAGTTCTTC,CASSQKNNEQFF
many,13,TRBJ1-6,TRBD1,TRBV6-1,TGTGCCAGCAGCGGGACAGGGGTTTCACCCCTCCACTTT,CASSGTGVSPLHF
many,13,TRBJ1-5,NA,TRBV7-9,TGTGCCAGCAGCCCCCCCGCGGGGCAGCCCCAGCATTTT,CASSPPAGQPQHF
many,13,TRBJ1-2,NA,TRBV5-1,TGCGCCAGCAGCAACAGTGCAACCTATGGCTACACCTTC,CASSNSATYGYTF
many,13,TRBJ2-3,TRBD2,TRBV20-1,TGCAGTGCTAGCGGGGGGGCCCGGGATACGCAGTATTTT,CSASGGARDTQYF
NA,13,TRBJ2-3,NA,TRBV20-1,TGCAGTGCTAGAGGGACAGGCACAGATACGCAGTATTTT,CSARGTGTDTQYF
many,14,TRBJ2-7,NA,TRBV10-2,TGCGCCAGCGCTTCGCGATACAGGGAGTACGAGCAGTACTTC,CASASRYREYEQYF
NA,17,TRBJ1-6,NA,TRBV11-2,TGTGCCAGCAGCTTAGGAGTCTACAGGGCAGTTCTTTCACCCCTCCACTTT,CASSLGVYRAVLSPLHF
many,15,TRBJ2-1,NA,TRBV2,TGTGCCAGCAGTGAACGCTGGACCACATACAATGAGCAGTTCTTC,CASSERWTTYNEQFF
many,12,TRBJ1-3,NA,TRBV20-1,TGCAGTGCCTGGACAGACGGAAACACCATATATTTT,CSAWTDGNTIYF
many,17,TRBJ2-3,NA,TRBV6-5,TGTGCCAGCAGTTACTCAGGGGCAGAGGGTTGGACAGATACGCAGTATTTT,CASSYSGAEGWTDTQYF
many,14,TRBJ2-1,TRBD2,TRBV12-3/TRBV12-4,TGTGCCACCCTAAGCGGGGGGGCCTACAATGAGCAGTTCTTC,CATLSGGAYNEQFF
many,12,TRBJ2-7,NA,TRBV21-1,TGTGCCAGCAGCAAAGAGAAGGACGAGCAGTACTTC,CASSKEKDEQYF
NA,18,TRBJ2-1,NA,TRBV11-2,TGTGCCAGCAGCCCTAGGAAGAAGGAAGGCGGATCCTACAATGAGCAGTTCTTC,CASSPRKKEGGSYNEQFF
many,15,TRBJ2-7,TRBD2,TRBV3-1,TGTGCCAGCAGCCAAGGGCTAGCGGGATGGCACGAGCAGTACTTC,CASSQGLAGWHEQYF
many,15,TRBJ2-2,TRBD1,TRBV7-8,TGTGCCAGCAGCTTGGGACAGAGAAACACCGGGGAGCTGTTTTTT,CASSLGQRNTGELFF
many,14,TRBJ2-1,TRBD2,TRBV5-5,TGTGCCAGCGAGACTAGCGGAACCTACAATGAGCAGTTCTTC,CASETSGTYNEQFF
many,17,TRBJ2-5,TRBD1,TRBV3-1,TGTGCCAGCAGCCAAGAGGCGGGGACAGGCACGCGGAAGACCCAGTACTTC,CASSQEAGTGTRKTQYF